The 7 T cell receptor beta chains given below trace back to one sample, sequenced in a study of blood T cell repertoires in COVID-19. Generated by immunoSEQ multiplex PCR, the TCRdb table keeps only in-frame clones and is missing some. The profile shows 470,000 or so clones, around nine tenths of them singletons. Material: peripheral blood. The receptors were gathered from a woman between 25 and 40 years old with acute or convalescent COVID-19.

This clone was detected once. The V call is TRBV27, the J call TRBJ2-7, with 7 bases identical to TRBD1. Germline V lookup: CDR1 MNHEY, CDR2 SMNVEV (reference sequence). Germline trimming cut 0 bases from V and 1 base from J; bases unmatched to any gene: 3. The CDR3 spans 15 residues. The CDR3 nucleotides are TGTGCCAGCAGTTTATCCGAGGGGGCATCCTACGAGCAGTACTTC. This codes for CASSLSEGASYEQYF.

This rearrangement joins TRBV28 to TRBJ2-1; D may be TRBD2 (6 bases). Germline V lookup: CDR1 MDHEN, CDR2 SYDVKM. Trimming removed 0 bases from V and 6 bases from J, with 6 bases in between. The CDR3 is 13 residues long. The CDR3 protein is CASSLWGGNEQFF. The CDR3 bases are TGTGCCAGCAGTTTATGGGGGGGCAATGAGCAGTTCTTC.

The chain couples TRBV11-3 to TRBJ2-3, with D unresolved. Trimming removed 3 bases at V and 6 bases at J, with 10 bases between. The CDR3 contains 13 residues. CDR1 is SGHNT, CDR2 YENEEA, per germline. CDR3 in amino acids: CASSLWADDTQYF. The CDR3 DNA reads TGTGCCAGCAGCTTGTGGGCTGACGATACGCAGTATTTT.

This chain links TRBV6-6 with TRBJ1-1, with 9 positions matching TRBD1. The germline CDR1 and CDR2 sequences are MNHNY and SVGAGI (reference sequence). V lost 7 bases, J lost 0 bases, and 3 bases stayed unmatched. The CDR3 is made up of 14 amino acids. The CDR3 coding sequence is TGTGCCAGCACATGGGACAGGGTGAACACTGAAGCTTTCTTT. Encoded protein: CASTWDRVNTEAFF.

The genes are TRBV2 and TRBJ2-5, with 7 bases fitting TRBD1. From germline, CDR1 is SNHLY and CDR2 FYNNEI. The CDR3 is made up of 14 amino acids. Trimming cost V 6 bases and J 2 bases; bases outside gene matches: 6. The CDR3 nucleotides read TGTGCCAGCAGACCGGACAGGAGTCAAGAGACCCAGTACTTC. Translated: CASRPDRSQETQYF.

CDR3 region: CASSSGGLAGSETQYF. CDR3 DNA sequence: TGTGCCAGCAGCTCGGGAGGGCTAGCGGGGTCAGAGACCCAGTACTTC. The V gene is TRBV9, the J gene TRBJ2-5; 9 bases align to TRBD2. The CDR3 covers 16 residues. V shed 4 bases, J shed 4 bases, and the junction held 11 bases outside the gene matches. CDR1 SGDLS and CDR2 YYNGEE come from the germline V gene. Based on the CDR3 plus reference TRBV9 and TRBJ2-5, the full variable domain is DSGVTQTPKHLITATGQRVTLRCSPRSGDLSVYWYQQSLDQGLQFLIQYYNGEERAKGNILERFSAQQFPDLHSELNLSSLELGDSALYFCASSSGGLAGSETQYFGPGTRLLVL.

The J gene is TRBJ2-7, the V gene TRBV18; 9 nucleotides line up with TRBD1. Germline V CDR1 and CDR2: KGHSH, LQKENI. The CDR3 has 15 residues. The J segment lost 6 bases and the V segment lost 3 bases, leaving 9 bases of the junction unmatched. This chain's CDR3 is CASSPLPGQGSEQYF. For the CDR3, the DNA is TGTGCCAGCTCACCCTTACCGGGACAGGGTTCCGAGCAGTACTTC. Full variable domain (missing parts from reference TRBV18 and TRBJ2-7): NAGVMQNPRHLVRRRGQEARLRCSPMKGHSHVYWYRQLPEEGLKFMVYLQKENIIDESGMPKERFSAEFPKEGPSILRIQQVVRGDSAAYFCASSPLPGQGSEQYFGPGTRLTVT.